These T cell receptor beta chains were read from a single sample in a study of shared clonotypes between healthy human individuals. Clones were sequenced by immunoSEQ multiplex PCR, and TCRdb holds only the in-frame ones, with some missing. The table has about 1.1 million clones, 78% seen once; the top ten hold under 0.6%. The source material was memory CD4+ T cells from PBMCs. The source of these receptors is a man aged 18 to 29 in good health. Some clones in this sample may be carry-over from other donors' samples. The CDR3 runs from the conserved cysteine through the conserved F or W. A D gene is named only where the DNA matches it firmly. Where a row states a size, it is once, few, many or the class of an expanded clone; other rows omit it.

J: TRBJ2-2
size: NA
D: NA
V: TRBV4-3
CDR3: CASSLATSTGELFF
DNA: TGCGCCAGCAGCCTTGCGACGAGCACCGGGGAGCTGTTTTTT

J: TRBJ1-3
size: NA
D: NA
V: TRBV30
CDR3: CARGGPGNTIYF
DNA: TGTGCCCGGGGGGGCCCTGGAAACACCATATATTTT

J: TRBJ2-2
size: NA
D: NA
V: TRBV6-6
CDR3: CASSYTSMTGELFF
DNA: TGTGCCAGCAGTTACACCAGTATGACCGGGGAGCTGTTTTTT

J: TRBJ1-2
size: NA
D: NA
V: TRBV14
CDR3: CASSPYRESYGYTF
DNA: TGTGCCAGCAGCCCCTACAGGGAATCCTATGGCTACACCTTC

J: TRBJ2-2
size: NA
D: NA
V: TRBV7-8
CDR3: CASSPRGLAEGGELFF
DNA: TGTGCCAGCAGCCCCCGAGGCTTAGCGGAAGGGGGGGAGCTGTTTTTT

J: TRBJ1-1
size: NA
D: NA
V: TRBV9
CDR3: CASSVGGDDTEAFF
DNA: TGTGCCAGCAGCGTCGGGGGTGACGACACTGAAGCTTTCTTT

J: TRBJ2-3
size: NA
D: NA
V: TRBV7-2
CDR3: CASSFGVLGTDTQYF
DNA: TGTGCCAGCAGCTTCGGGGTTTTAGGCACAGATACGCAGTATTTT

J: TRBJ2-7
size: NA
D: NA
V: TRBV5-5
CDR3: CASSRGTPLSKQYF
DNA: TGTGCCAGCAGCCGCGGGACTCCCCTCTCGAAGCAGTACTTC

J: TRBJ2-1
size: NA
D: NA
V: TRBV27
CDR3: CASSPPGRVANEQFF
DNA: TGTGCCAGCAGTCCTCCCGGCCGAGTAGCAAATGAGCAGTTCTTC

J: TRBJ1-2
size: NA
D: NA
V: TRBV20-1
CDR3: CSAVEGGYTF
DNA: TGCAGTGCTGTAGAGGGTGGCTACACCTTC

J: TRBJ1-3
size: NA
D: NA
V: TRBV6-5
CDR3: CASRSPGEGNTIYF
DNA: TGTGCCAGCAGATCCCCGGGGGAAGGAAACACCATATATTTT

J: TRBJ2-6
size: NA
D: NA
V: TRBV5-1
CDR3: CASSPTGFGANVLTF
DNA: TGCGCCAGCAGCCCTACAGGGTTTGGGGCCAACGTCCTGACTTTC

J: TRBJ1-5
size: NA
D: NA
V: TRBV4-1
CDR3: CASSQLGLPPSNQPQHF
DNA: TGCGCCAGCAGCCAGCTGGGGTTACCTCCTAGCAATCAGCCCCAGCATTTT

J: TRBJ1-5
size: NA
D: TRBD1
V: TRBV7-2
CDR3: CASSPGTGMGQPQHF
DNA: TGTGCCAGCAGCCCTGGGACAGGGATGGGGCAGCCCCAGCATTTT

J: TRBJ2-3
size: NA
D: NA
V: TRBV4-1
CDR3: CASSQTSLSPDTQYF
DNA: TGCGCCAGCAGCCAGACTAGTCTCTCTCCAGATACGCAGTATTTT

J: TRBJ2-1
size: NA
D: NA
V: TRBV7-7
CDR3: CASSLTRESEQFF
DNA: TGTGCCAGCAGCTTAACGCGGGAAAGTGAGCAGTTCTTC

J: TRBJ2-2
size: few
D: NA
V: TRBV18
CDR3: CASSSQGPSAGELFF
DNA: TGTGCCAGCTCATCACAGGGACCGTCGGCCGGGGAGCTGTTTTTT

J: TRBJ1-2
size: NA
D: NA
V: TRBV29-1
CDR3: CTDTGWYYGYTF
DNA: TGCACCGATACGGGGTGGTACTATGGCTACACCTTC

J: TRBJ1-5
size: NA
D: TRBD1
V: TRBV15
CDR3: CATSSGTGVQGNQPQHF
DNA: TGTGCCACCAGCAGCGGTACAGGGGTCCAAGGCAATCAGCCCCAGCATTTT

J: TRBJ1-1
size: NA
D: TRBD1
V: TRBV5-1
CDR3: CASSRETGQGGAFF
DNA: TGCGCCAGCAGCAGAGAAACCGGACAGGGAGGAGCTTTCTTT

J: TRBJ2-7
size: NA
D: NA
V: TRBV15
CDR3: CATSRGISYEQYF
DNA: TGTGCCACCAGCAGGGGGATCTCCTACGAGCAGTACTTC

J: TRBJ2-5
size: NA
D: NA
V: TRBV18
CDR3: CASSPRILGAGETQYF
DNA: TGTGCCAGCTCACCAAGGATCCTGGGGGCCGGAGAGACCCAGTACTTC

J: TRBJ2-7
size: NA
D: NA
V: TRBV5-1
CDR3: CASSLDRDIYEQYF
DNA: TGCGCCAGCAGCTTGGACCGGGACATCTACGAGCAGTACTTC

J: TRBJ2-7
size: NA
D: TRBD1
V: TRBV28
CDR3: CASSVAGQGHEQYF
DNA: TGTGCCAGCAGCGTCGCGGGACAGGGACACGAGCAGTACTTC

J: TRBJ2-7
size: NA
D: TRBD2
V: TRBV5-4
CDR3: CASSLGPGRRAGESYEQYF
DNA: TGTGCCAGCAGCCTCGGACCTGGCAGGCGAGCGGGAGAGAGCTACGAGCAGTACTTC

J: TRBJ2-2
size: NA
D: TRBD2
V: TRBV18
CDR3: CASSRTSGLKTNTGELFF
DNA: TGTGCCAGCTCAAGAACTAGCGGACTTAAGACGAACACCGGGGAGCTGTTTTTT

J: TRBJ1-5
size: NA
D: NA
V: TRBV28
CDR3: CASSLVESEGFQPQHF
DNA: TGTGCCAGCAGTTTGGTCGAATCGGAGGGTTTTCAGCCCCAGCATTTT

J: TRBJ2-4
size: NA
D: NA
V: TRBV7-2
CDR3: CASSLGTQPTNIQYF
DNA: TGTGCCAGCAGCTTAGGGACACAACCAACAAACATTCAGTACTTC

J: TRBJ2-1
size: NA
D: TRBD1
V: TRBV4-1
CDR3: CASSRGDRDYNEQFF
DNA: TGCGCCAGCAGCCGAGGGGACAGAGACTACAATGAGCAGTTCTTC

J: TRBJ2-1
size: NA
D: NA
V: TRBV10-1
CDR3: CATAGSRGVNEQFF
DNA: TGCGCCACCGCAGGGTCTAGGGGTGTAAATGAGCAGTTCTTC

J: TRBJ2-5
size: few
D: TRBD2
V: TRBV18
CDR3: CASSPLPSGSQGETQYF
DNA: TGTGCCAGCTCACCACTTCCTAGCGGGAGCCAGGGGGAGACCCAGTACTTC

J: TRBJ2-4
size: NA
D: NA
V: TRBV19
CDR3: CASSIDPGSIQYF
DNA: TGTGCCAGTAGTATAGACCCAGGGAGCATTCAGTACTTC

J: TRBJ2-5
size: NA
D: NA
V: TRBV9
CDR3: CASSPRTVGETQYF
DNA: TGTGCCAGCAGCCCAAGGACCGTGGGGGAGACCCAGTACTTC

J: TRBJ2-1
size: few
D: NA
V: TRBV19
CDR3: CASSRAYNEQFF
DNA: TGTGCCAGTAGTAGGGCATACAATGAGCAGTTCTTC

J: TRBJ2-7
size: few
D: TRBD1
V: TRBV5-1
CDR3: CASSLGGQSYEQYF
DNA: TGCGCCAGCAGCTTGGGGGGACAGTCCTACGAGCAGTACTTC

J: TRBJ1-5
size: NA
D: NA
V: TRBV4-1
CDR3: CASSHSQGNQPQHF
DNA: TGCGCCAGCAGCCATTCACAGGGTAACCAGCCCCAGCATTTT

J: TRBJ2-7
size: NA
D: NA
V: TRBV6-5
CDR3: CASSYSYIADNEQYF
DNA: TGTGCCAGCAGTTACTCGTATATAGCTGACAACGAGCAGTACTTC

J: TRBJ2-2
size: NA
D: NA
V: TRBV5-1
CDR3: CASSLDPGVTGELFF
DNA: TGCGCCAGCAGCTTGGATCCAGGGGTAACCGGGGAGCTGTTTTTT

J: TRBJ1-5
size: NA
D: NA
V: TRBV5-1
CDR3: CASSLGGTSNQPQHF
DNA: TGCGCCAGCAGCTTGGGGGGAACGAGCAATCAGCCCCAGCATTTT

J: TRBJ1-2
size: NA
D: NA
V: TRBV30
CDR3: CASDNYGYTF
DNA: TGTGCCTCGGACAATTATGGCTACACCTTC

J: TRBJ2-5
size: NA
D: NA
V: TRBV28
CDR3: CASAPPGRLSGTQYF
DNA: TGTGCCAGCGCCCCCCCGGGACGCCTAAGTGGGACCCAGTACTTC

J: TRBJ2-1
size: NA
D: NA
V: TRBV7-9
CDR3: CASSSYGVRSFSSYNEQFF
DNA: TGTGCCAGCAGCTCGTACGGGGTTCGTTCATTCAGCTCCTACAATGAGCAGTTCTTC

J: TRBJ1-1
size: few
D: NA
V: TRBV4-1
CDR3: CASSQRRDGRRTEAFF
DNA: TGCGCCAGCAGCCAACGGAGGGATGGAAGACGCACTGAAGCTTTCTTT

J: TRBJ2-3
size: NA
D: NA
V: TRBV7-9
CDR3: CASSISEDTQYF
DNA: TGTGCCAGCAGCATTAGCGAGGATACGCAGTATTTT

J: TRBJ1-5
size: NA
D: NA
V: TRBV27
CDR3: CASSSFTRFLGPQHF
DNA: TGTGCCAGCAGTTCCTTCACGCGGTTTCTTGGGCCCCAGCATTTT

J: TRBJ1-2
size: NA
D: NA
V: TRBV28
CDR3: CASSPAVSNYGYTF
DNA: TGTGCCAGCAGTCCGGCAGTTTCTAACTATGGCTACACCTTC

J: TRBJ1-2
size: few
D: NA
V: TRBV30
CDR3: CAWSVDRYYGYTF
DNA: TGTGCCTGGAGTGTCGACAGATATTATGGCTACACCTTC

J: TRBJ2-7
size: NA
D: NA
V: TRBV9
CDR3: CASSVEMRSYEQYF
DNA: TGTGCCAGCAGCGTAGAGATGAGAAGCTACGAGCAGTACTTC

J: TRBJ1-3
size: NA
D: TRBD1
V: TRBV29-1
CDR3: CSASTGGSGNTIYF
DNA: TGCAGCGCCTCAACAGGGGGCAGTGGAAACACCATATATTTT

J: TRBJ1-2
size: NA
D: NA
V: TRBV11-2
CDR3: CASSLSTVNYGYTF
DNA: TGTGCCAGCAGCTTATCGACAGTTAACTATGGCTACACCTTC

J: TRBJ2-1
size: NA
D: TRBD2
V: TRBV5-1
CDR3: CASSPGLAAFYNEQFF
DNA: TGCGCCAGCAGCCCTGGACTAGCGGCCTTCTACAATGAGCAGTTCTTC

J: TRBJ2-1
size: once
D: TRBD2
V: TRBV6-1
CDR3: CASTSGTSGHNEQFF
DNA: TGTGCCAGCACTAGTGGGACTAGCGGGCACAATGAGCAGTTCTTC

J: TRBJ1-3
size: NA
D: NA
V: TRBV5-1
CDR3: CASSPGLAGNTIYF
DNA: TGCGCCAGCAGCCCGGGACTAGCTGGAAACACCATATATTTT

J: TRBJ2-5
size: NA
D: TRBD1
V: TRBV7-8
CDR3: CASSLSRDRAQETQYF
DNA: TGTGCCAGCAGCTTATCCCGGGACAGGGCGCAAGAGACCCAGTACTTC

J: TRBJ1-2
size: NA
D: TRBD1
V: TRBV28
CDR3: CASSLTTDREIGYTF
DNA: TGTGCCAGCAGTTTAACGACGGACAGGGAGATTGGCTACACCTTC

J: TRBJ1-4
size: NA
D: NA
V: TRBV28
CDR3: CASSPLSSGTYEKLFF
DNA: TGTGCCAGCAGCCCCCTTTCATCCGGGACATATGAAAAACTGTTTTTT

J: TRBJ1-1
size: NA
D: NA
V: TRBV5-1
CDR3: CASSFSKNTEAFF
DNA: TGCGCCAGCAGCTTTTCCAAGAACACTGAAGCTTTCTTT

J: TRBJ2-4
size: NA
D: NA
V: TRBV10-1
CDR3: CASSESRQGFDKNIQYF
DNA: TGCGCCAGCAGTGAGTCGAGGCAGGGATTCGACAAAAACATTCAGTACTTC

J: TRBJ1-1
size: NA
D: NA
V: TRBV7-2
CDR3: CASSLGGVNTEAFF
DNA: TGTGCCAGCAGCTTAGGGGGGGTCAACACTGAAGCTTTCTTT